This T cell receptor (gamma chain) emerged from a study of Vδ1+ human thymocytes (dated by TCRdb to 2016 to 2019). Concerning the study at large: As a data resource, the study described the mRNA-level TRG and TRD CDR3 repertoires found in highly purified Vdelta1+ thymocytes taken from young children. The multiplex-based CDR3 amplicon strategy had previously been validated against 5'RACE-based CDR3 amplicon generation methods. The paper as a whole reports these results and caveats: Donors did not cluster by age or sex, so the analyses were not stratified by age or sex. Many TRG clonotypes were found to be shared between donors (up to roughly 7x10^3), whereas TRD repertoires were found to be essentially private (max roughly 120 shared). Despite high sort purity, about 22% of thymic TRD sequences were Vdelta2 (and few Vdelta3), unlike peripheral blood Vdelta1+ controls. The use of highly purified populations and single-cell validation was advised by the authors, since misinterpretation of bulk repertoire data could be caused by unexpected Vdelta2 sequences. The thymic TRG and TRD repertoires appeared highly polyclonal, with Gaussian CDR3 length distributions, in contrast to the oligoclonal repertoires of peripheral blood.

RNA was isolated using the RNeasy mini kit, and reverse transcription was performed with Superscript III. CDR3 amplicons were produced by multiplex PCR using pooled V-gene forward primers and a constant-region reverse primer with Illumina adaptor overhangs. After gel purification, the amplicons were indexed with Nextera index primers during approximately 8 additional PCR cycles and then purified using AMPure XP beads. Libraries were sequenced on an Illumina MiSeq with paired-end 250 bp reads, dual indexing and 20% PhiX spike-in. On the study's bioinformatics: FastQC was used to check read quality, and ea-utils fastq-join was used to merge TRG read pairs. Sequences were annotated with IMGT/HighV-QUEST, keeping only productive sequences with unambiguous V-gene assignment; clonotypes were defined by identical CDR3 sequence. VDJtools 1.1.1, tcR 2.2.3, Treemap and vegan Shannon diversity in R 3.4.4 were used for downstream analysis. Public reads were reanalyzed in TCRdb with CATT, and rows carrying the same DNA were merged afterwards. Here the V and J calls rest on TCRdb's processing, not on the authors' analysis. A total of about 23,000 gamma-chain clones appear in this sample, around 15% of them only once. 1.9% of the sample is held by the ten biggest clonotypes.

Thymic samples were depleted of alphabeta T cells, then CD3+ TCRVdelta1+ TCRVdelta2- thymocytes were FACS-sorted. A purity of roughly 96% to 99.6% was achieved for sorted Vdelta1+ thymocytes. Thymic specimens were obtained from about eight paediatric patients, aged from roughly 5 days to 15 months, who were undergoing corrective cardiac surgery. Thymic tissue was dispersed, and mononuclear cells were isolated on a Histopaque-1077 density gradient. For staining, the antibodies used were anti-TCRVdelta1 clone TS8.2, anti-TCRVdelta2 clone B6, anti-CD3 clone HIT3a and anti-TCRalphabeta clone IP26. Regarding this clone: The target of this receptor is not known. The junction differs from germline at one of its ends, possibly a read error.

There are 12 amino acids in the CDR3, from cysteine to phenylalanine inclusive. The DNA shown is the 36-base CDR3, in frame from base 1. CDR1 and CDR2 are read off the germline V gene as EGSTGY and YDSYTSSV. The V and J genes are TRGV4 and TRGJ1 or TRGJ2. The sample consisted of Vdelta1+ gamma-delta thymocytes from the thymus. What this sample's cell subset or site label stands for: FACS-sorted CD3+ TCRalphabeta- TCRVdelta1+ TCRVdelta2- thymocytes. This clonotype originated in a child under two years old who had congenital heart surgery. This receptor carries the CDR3 CATWNGPHEKLF. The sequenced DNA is TGTGCCACCTGGAATGGGCCCCATGAGAAACTCTTT.